Described below is a single T cell receptor (beta chain) sequence and its context. There is no known antigen for this receptor. Base qualities were left out, and no much larger clone turns up one base away. The study tested focal radiation therapy combined with CTLA-4 blockade (ipilimumab) in patients with chemo-refractory metastatic non-small-cell lung cancer. This specimen comes from a study of radiotherapy plus CTLA-4 blockade in lung cancer (dated by TCRdb to about 2018). With regard to the full study: Among the enrolled patients, about 19% had an objective response, and 25% to 40% reached disease control. Study-wide conclusions, independent of this receptor: After treatment with radiotherapy and ipilimumab, TCR clones that originated in tumors expanded in peripheral blood. Increased serum interferon-beta after radiation, together with early dynamic changes in blood T cell clones, were reported to be the strongest predictors of response.

Library construction relied on the immunoSEQ multiplex PCR assay. Imported from immuneACCESS, the table was reduced by TCRdb to in-frame sequences with V and J called. These copies leave out some clones; in studies compared against another copy, an unresolved V gene accounts for under half, and the cause of the remainder is not known. In all, the sample holds 110,000 or so clones, and 78% of those were seen once. About 5.2% of the sample is in the top ten clones. The germline V and J ends show losses of 5 bases and 2 bases respectively, and no gene match explains 6 bases of the junction. CDR1 and CDR2 were assigned from the germline V gene (reference sequence) as LNHDA and SQIVND. Its CDR3 holds 14 amino acids, cysteine through phenylalanine. Only the CDR3 region is kept as DNA, spanning 42 bases read in frame from base 1.

The sample here was peripheral blood, taken from a patient treated with radiotherapy plus ipilimumab. This TCR derives from a human donor with non-small cell lung cancer who had a partial response to radiotherapy plus ipilimumab. The chain is encoded by TRBV19 joined to TRBJ2-7; TRBD1 agrees with 7 junctional bases. The CDR3 amino acid sequence is: CASSVYRGAYEQYF. The nucleotide sequence is given as TGTGCCAGTAGTGTATACAGGGGAGCCTACGAGCAGTACTTC.